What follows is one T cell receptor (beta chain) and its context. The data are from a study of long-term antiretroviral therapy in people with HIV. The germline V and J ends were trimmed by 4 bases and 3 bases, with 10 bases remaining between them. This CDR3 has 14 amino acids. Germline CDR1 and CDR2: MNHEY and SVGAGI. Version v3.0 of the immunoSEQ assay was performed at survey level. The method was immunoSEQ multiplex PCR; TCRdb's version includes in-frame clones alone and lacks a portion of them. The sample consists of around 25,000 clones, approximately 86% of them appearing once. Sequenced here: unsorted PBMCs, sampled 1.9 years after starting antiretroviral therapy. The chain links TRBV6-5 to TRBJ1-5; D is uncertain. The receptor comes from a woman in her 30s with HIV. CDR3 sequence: CASSSSGDNQPQHF. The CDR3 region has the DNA TGTGCCAGCAGTTCCTCAGGAGACAATCAGCCCCAGCATTTT.